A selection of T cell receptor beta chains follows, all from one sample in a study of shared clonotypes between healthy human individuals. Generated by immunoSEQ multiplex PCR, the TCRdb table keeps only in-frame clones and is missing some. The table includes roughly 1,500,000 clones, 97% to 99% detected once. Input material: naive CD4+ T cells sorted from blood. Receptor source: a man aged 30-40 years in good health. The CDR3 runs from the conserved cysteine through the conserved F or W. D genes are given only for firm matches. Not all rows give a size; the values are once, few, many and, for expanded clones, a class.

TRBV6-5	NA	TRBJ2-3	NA	CASSYRAMGPTDTQYF	TGTGCCAGCAGTTATAGGGCGATGGGCCCCACAGATACGCAGTATTTT
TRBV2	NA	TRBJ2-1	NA	CASGYGSLEQFF	TGTGCCAGCGGTTATGGAAGCCTTGAGCAGTTCTTC
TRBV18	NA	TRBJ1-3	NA	CASSPLSNSGNTIYF	TGTGCCAGCTCACCACTTTCTAACTCTGGAAACACCATATATTTT
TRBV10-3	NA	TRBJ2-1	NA	CAISNRSAYNEQFF	TGTGCCATCTCGAACAGGTCAGCATACAATGAGCAGTTCTTC
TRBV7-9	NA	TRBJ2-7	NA	CASTGTPRQGTYEQYF	TGTGCCAGCACCGGGACCCCCCGTCAGGGAACCTACGAGCAGTACTTC
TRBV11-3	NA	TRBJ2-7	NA	CASSFRDGSFQYF	TGTGCCAGCAGCTTCAGGGACGGGTCGTTTCAGTACTTC
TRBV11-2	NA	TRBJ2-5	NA	CASSNLANQETQYF	TGTGCCAGCAGCAATCTAGCGAACCAAGAGACCCAGTACTTC
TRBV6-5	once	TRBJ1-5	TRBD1	CASSSVGQSNQPQHF	TGTGCCAGCAGTTCCGTGGGACAGAGTAATCAGCCCCAGCATTTT
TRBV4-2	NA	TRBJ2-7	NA	CASSQVRGKGGGEQYF	TGTGCCAGCAGCCAAGTTCGGGGGAAGGGGGGCGGCGAGCAGTACTTC
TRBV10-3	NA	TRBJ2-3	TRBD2	CAISDTGTSGTDTQYF	TGTGCCATCAGTGATACCGGGACTAGCGGCACAGATACGCAGTATTTT
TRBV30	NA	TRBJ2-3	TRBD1	CAWGLTGSTDTQYF	TGTGCCTGGGGTTTGACAGGGAGCACAGATACGCAGTATTTT
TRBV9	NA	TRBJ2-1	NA	CASSVELALEQFF	TGTGCCAGCAGCGTAGAACTAGCCTTGGAGCAGTTCTTC
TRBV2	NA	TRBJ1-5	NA	CASSEVRVNQPQHF	TGTGCCAGCAGTGAAGTCAGGGTAAATCAGCCCCAGCATTTT
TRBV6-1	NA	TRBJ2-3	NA	CASLSGSTDTQYF	TGTGCCAGCTTATCGGGCAGCACAGATACGCAGTATTTT